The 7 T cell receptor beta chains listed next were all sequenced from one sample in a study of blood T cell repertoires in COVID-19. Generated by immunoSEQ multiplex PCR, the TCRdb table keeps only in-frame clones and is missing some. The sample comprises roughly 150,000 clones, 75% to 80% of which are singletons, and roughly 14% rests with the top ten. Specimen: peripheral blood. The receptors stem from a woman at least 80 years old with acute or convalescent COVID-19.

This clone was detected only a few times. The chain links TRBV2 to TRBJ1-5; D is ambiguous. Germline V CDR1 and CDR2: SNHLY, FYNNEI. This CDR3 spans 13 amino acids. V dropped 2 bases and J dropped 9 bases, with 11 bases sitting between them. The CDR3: CASSESGVGPQHF. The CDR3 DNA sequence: TGTGCCAGCAGTGAAAGCGGGGTTGGGCCCCAGCATTTT.

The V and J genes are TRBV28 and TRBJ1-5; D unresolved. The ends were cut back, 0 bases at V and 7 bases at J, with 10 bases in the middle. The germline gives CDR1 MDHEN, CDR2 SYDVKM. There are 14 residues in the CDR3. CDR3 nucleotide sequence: TGTGCCAGCAGTTTATGGGGAAGGGAGCAGCCCCAGCATTTT. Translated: CASSLWGREQPQHF. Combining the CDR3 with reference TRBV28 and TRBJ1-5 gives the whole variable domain DVKVTQSSRYLVKRTGEKVFLECVQDMDHENMFWYRQDPGLGLRLIYFSYDVKMKEKGDIPEGYSVSREKKERFSLILESASTNQTSMYLCASSLWGREQPQHFGDGTRLSIL.

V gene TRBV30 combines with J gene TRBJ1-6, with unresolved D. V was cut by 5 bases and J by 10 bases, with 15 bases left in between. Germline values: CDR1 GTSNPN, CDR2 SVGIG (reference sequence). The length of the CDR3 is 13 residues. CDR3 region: CAWDLGGPSPLHF. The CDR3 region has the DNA TGTGCCTGGGACCTTGGAGGGCCCTCACCCCTCCACTTT.

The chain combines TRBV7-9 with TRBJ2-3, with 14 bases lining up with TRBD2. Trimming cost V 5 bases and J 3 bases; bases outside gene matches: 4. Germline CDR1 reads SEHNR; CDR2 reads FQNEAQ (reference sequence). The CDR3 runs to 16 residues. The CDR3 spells CASSQGLAGVTDTQYF. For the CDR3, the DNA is TGTGCCAGCAGCCAGGGACTAGCGGGAGTGACAGATACGCAGTATTTT.

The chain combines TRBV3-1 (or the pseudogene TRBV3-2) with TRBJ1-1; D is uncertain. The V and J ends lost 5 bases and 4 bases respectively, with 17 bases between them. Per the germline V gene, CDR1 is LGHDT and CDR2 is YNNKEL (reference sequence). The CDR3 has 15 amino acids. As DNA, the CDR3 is TGTGCCAGCAGCTTAAGATCCACGGGGAGCACTGAAGCTTTCTTT. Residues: CASSLRSTGSTEAFF.

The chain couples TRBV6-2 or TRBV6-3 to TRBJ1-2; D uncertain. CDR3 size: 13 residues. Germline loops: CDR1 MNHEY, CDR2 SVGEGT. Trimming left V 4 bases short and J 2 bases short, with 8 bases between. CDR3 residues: CASSSSENYGYTF. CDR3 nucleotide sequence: TGTGCCAGCAGTTCGTCAGAAAACTATGGCTACACCTTC.

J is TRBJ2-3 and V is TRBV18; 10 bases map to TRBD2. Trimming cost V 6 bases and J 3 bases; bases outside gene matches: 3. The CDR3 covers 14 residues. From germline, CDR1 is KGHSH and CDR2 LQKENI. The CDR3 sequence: CASSPGLATDTQYF. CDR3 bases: TGTGCCAGCTCTCCGGGACTAGCGACAGATACGCAGTATTTT.